The 11 T cell receptor beta chains listed next were all sequenced from one sample in a study of shared clonotypes between healthy human individuals. Profiling relied on immunoSEQ multiplex PCR, and the TCRdb table lists in-frame clones only, not all of them. The data hold more than 550,000 clones, with about 91% observed a single time. Only CD45RO-negative cells positively selected for CCR7 counted as naive CD8 cells, so terminally differentiated effector memory CD45RA+ cells were excluded. Sequencing input: naive CD8+ T cells sorted from blood. These receptors originate from a man younger than 40 in good health.

The sample holds a few counts of this clone. The rearrangement joins TRBV27 to TRBJ2-7, with 8 bases lining up with TRBD1. The CDR3 has 14 amino acids. The junction had 5 bases not matched to a gene; V was cut back by 2 bases and J by 5 bases. Germline CDR1 reads MNHEY; CDR2 reads SMNVEV (reference sequence). Here the CDR3 reads CASSLQDREHEQYF. The CDR3 region has the DNA TGTGCCAGCAGTTTACAGGACAGGGAGCACGAGCAGTACTTC.

This clone was seen just once. This chain joins TRBV4-3 and TRBJ2-1, with 8 bases matching TRBD2. Germline CDR1 and CDR2: LGHNA and YSLEER. Trimming removed 1 base from V and 4 bases from J; junction bases left unmatched: 6. CDR3 size: 16 residues. The CDR3 DNA reads as TGCGCCAGCAGCCAAGTCGGGAGGGCGCCATACAATGAGCAGTTCTTC. Encoded protein: CASSQVGRAPYNEQFF.

This sequence joins TRBV13 and TRBJ2-5; D is ambiguous. There are 13 residues in the CDR3. V was clipped by 2 bases and J by 2 bases, with 6 bases between them. Germline V gives CDR1 PRHDT, CDR2 FYEKMQ (reference sequence). CDR3 bases: TGTGCCAGCAGCTTATTAGCTCAAGAGACCCAGTACTTC. This sequence encodes CASSLLAQETQYF.

J is TRBJ2-1 and V is TRBV5-6; 9 nucleotides line up with TRBD1. Germline trimming cut 2 bases from V and 4 bases from J; bases unmatched to any gene: 1. The CDR3 covers 14 residues. CDR1 and CDR2 (germline): SGHDT, YYEEEE. The CDR3 sequence: CASSFGQGYNEQFF. CDR3 bases: TGTGCCAGCAGCTTTGGACAGGGGTACAATGAGCAGTTCTTC.

The V gene is TRBV5-1, the J gene TRBJ2-7; 8 bases line up with TRBD2. This CDR3 contains 15 residues. Germline-derived CDR1 and CDR2 are SGHRS and YFSETQ. V shed 0 bases and J 5 bases; nucleotides not matched to a gene: 7. The CDR3 here is CASSLAFGRAHEQYF. Written as DNA, the CDR3 is TGCGCCAGCAGCTTGGCCTTCGGGAGGGCCCACGAGCAGTACTTC.

A note on this clone: Other DNA sequences of this sample code for an identical CDR3. The J gene is TRBJ2-7, the V gene TRBV7-9; D is possibly TRBD1 (6 bases). With 5 bases removed from V and 3 bases from J, the gap between germline ends came to 8 bases. The CDR3 has 12 residues. CDR1 is SEHNR, CDR2 FQNEAQ, per germline (reference sequence). CDR3 nucleotide sequence: TGTGCCAGCAGCCAGACAGGCTACGAGCAGTACTTC. It encodes CASSQTGYEQYF.

This rearrangement joins TRBV7-9 to TRBJ2-7; the D gene is possibly TRBD2 (5 bases). The CDR3 is 16 amino acids. The germline V gene has CDR1 SEHNR and CDR2 FQNEAQ (reference sequence). The germline V and J ends were trimmed by 1 base and 2 bases, with 15 bases remaining between them. CDR3 in DNA: TGTGCCAGCAGCTTAGACGCTGGGGAGATGGCCTACGAGCAGTACTTC. It translates to CASSLDAGEMAYEQYF.

The genes are TRBV19 and TRBJ2-3; 8 bases align to TRBD2. CDR3 length: 18 amino acids. CDR1 and CDR2 (germline): LNHDA, SQIVND (reference sequence). The V and J ends lost 1 base and 6 bases, in that order; junction bases with no gene match: 15. CDR3 nucleotide sequence: TGTGCCAGTAGTATAGGTCGTCAGACTAGCGCTAATTGGGATACGCAGTATTTT. It translates to CASSIGRQTSANWDTQYF.

CDR3 coding DNA: TGTGCCAGCAGTTTATCCGGGGGACTCTCCTACGAGCAGTACTTC. Translation: CASSLSGGLSYEQYF. The V and J genes are TRBV27 and TRBJ2-7, with D possibly TRBD2 on 6 matching bases. The CDR3 runs 15 residues. V dropped 0 bases and J dropped 0 bases, with 9 bases sitting between them. Germline CDR1 MNHEY, CDR2 SMNVEV (reference sequence).

This chain joins TRBV11-2 and TRBJ1-1; the D is unclear. The germline CDR1 and CDR2 sequences are SGHAT and FQNNGV. The CDR3 runs 12 residues. Trimming took 5 bases from V and 2 from J, leaving 6 bases between them. CDR3 nucleotide sequence: TGTGCCAGCAGCGGCCAAAACACTGAAGCTTTCTTT. Residues: CASSGQNTEAFF.

The V and J genes are TRBV10-3 and TRBJ2-7; 11 bases map to TRBD1. With 10 bases clipped from V and 0 bases from J, the junction kept 2 bases outside the gene matches. CDR3 length: 13 amino acids. Germline V gene data show CDR1 as ENHRY and CDR2 as SYGVKD. As DNA, the CDR3 is TGTGCCAGGACAGGGGGCAGCTCCTACGAGCAGTACTTC. It codes for CARTGGSSYEQYF.